These 12 T cell receptor beta chains were all obtained from the same sample, sequenced in a study of vaccination and CD4 T cells after COVID-19. Scientists ran DNA taken from cultured CD4+ T cells through the Oncomine TCR Beta short-read assay for sequencing. TCRdb reprocessed the PCR reads with MiXCR, giving one entry per CDR3 protein. The table includes just over 15,000 distinct CDR3 sequences, roughly 43% detected once. The sample's treatment: approximately nine-day PBMC culture with coronavirus spike peptide pools or control peptides (ViraFEST assay). These receptors are not linked to any known antigen. Source: CD4+ T cells from blood, cultured in vitro, taken before SARS-CoV-2 vaccination. These receptors were obtained from a human donor who had recovered from COVID-19.

This clonotype was seen more than once but under ten times. The chain uses TRBV7-8 and TRBJ2-2; possibly TRBD2 for D (5 bases). CDR3 length: 16 amino acids. Germline V lookup: CDR1 SGHVS, CDR2 FQNEAQ. V lost 1 base to trimming and J lost 2 bases, with 11 bases between them. The CDR3 loop reads CASSLVRRENTGELFF. In DNA form, the CDR3 reads TGTGCCAGCAGCTTAGTTAGACGGGAAAACACCGGGGAGCTGTTTTTT.

The rearrangement links TRBV5-1 to TRBJ2-7; D might be TRBD2 (6 bases). This CDR3 is 15 amino acids long. Trimming shortened V by 0 bases and J by 6 bases, and 16 bases separated the two germline ends. Germline CDR1 is SGHRS and CDR2 is YFSETQ. DNA for the CDR3: TGCGCCAGCAGCTTGGGTGCGGGGAGTTGGGGCGAGCAGTACTTC. It yields the protein CASSLGAGSWGEQYF.

V usage is TRBV19 and J usage is TRBJ1-6; possibly TRBD1 for D (5 bases). The CDR3 is 14 amino acids. Per the germline V gene, CDR1 is LNHDA and CDR2 is SQIVND (reference sequence). V was clipped by 5 bases and J by 4 bases, with 9 bases between them. Here the CDR3 reads CASSSGTYNSPLHF. The CDR3 DNA follows: TGTGCCAGTAGTTCCGGGACGTATAATTCACCCCTCCACTTT. Based on the CDR3 plus reference TRBV19 and TRBJ1-6, the full variable domain is DGGITQSPKYLFRKEGQNVTLSCEQNLNHDAMYWYRQDPGQGLRLIYYSQIVNDFQKGDIAEGYSVSREKKESFPLTVTSAQKNPTAFYLCASSSGTYNSPLHFGNGTRLTVT.

There are a few counts of this clonotype. The chain combines TRBV28 with TRBJ1-1; possibly TRBD1 for D (6 bases). The CDR3 loop spans 16 amino acids. V was cut by 3 bases and J by 1 base, with 15 bases left in between. Germline V gene lookup returns CDR1 MDHEN and CDR2 SYDVKM. The CDR3 DNA reads TGTGCCAGCAGTTTTCCCGGATCGGGACAGAACACTGAAGCTTTCTTT. Translation: CASSFPGSGQNTEAFF.

This chain joins TRBV28 and TRBJ1-2; 7 nucleotides agree with TRBD1. In germline, CDR1 is MDHEN, CDR2 SYDVKM. This CDR3 comprises 14 residues. The V and J ends lost 6 bases and 8 bases, in that order; junction bases with no gene match: 12. The CDR3 nucleotides are TGTGCCAGCAGCCCCTTACTCAGGGGGGGGGGCTACACCTTC. Its protein product is CASSPLLRGGGYTF.

J is TRBJ1-4 and V is TRBV28; D is undetermined. Germline lookup yields CDR1 MDHEN and CDR2 SYDVKM. Trimming cost V 0 bases and J 8 bases, with 10 bases left between them. CDR3 length: 14 amino acids. CDR3 coding DNA: TGTGCCAGCAGTTTATGGGGGATGGAGGAAAAACTGTTTTTT. Residues: CASSLWGMEEKLFF. The full variable domain, its missing parts supplied by reference TRBV28 and TRBJ1-4, is DVKVTQSSRYLVKRTGEKVFLECVQDMDHENMFWYRQDPGLGLRLIYFSYDVKMKEKGDIPEGYSVSREKKERFSLILESASTNQTSMYLCASSLWGMEEKLFFGSGTQLSVL.

This clonotype was seen more than once but under ten times. The chain has TRBV7-9 and TRBJ1-5; weak D call: TRBD1 (5 bases). V was cut by 5 bases and J by 7 bases, with 18 bases left in between. This CDR3 contains 15 residues. The germline CDR1 and CDR2 sequences are SEHNR and FQNEAQ (reference sequence). Written as DNA, the CDR3 is TGTGCCAGCAGCCCGAGTGGCGGGGGGGGACAGCCCCAGCATTTT. It translates to CASSPSGGGGQPQHF.

V gene TRBV7-7 combines with J gene TRBJ2-3, with D possibly TRBD1 on 6 matching bases. This CDR3 has 15 residues. From germline, CDR1 is SSHAT and CDR2 FNYEAQ (reference sequence). The V end lost 1 base, the J end lost 2 bases, and 10 bases lay between the germline ends. CDR3 sequence reads: CASSLGLGATDTQYF. Written as DNA, the CDR3 is TGTGCCAGCAGCTTAGGACTGGGGGCCACAGATACGCAGTATTTT. The full variable domain, rest sourced from reference TRBV7-7 and TRBJ2-3, is GAGVSQSPRYKVTKRGQDVTLRCDPISSHATLYWYQQALGQGPEFLTYFNYEAQPDKSGLPSDRFSAERPEGSISTLTIQRTEQRDSAMYRCASSLGLGATDTQYFGPGTRLTVL.

This clonotype was counted a few times. The chain is built from TRBV6-1 and TRBJ1-6; tentatively, D is TRBD1 (5 bases). The germline gives CDR1 MNHNS, CDR2 SASEGT. V dropped 6 bases and J dropped 14 bases, with 11 bases sitting between them. The CDR3 loop spans 11 amino acids. CDR3 DNA sequence: TGTGCCAGCAGACAGGTTACCACCCTCCACTTT. Translating it yields CASRQVTTLHF.

The chain employs TRBV11-3 and TRBJ1-2; no clear D. CDR1 SGHNT and CDR2 YENEEA come from the germline V gene. V was clipped by 0 bases and J by 8 bases, with 22 bases between them. The CDR3 runs to 17 residues. CDR3 nucleotide sequence: TGTGCCAGCAGCTTAGATCAAAGTCGGGCCCTCACGGCGGGCTACACCTTC. Its translation: CASSLDQSRALTAGYTF. The complete variable domain, with remaining parts taken from reference TRBV11-3 and TRBJ1-2, reads EAGVVQSPRYKIIEKKQPVAFWCNPISGHNTLYWYLQNLGQGPELLIRYENEEAVDDSQLPKDRFSAERLKGVDSTLKIQPAELGDSAVYLCASSLDQSRALTAGYTFGSGTRLTVV.

This rearrangement joins TRBV20-1 to TRBJ2-1, with 8 bases matching TRBD2. This CDR3 contains 15 residues. Trimming took 5 bases from V and 10 from J; bases not matched to a gene: 16. The germline gives CDR1 DFQATT, CDR2 SNEGSKA (reference sequence). The CDR3, as DNA: TGCAGTGCTGAAAGCGGGAGCGCCCACCCCAGAGAGCAGTTCTTC. Its translation is CSAESGSAHPREQFF.

This CDR3 reads CSASRAGVDTEAFF. CDR3 nucleotides: TGCAGTGCTAGTCGGGCAGGGGTCGACACTGAAGCTTTCTTT. This chain joins TRBV20-1 and TRBJ1-1, with D possibly matching TRBD1 (6 bases). The germline V gene encodes CDR1 DFQATT and CDR2 SNEGSKA (reference sequence). The V gene lost 3 bases and the J gene lost 3 bases, with 14 bases spanning the gap. CDR3 length equals 14 residues.